The rows below give T cell receptor beta chains drawn from one sample of a study of identical twins. TCRdb reprocessed the 5' RACE reads via MiXCR and lists one record per CDR3 protein. The data hold about 790,000 distinct CDR3 sequences, with 15% to 20% observed a single time. These data were also filed under a second study, of T cells expressing NK-cell markers.

The sample taken for sequencing was PBMCs. These receptors all stem from a woman between 18 and 30 years old in good health. Both conserved end residues are part of each CDR3. Fields, in order: V gene, D gene, CDR3 length, clone size, J gene, CDR3 protein, CDR3 DNA. The D gene is left open where the match is weak. Only some rows state a clone size, as once, few, many or a class for expanded clones.

TRBV9,TRBD2,16,.,TRBJ2-1,CASSPTSGNPYNEQFF,TGTGCCAGCAGCCCAACTAGCGGGAACCCCTACAATGAGCAGTTCTTC
TRBV2,.,14,.,TRBJ1-6,CASIPGIYNSPLHF,TGTGCCAGCATCCCGGGGATCTATAATTCACCCCTCCACTTT
TRBV20-1,.,14,few,TRBJ1-5,CSAYQGLSNQPQHF,TGCAGTGCCTATCAGGGGTTGAGCAATCAGCCCCAGCATTTT
TRBV10-3,TRBD1,15,.,TRBJ2-5,CAISESDRGQETQYF,TGTGCCATCAGTGAGTCTGACAGGGGGCAAGAGACCCAGTACTTC
TRBV20-1,TRBD1,11,few,TRBJ1-2,CSAPDREIHTF,TGCAGTGCACCGGACAGGGAGATTCACACCTTC
TRBV5-1,.,13,many,TRBJ2-5,CASSLDREGTQYF,TGCGCCAGCAGCTTGGACAGGGAAGGGACCCAGTACTTC
TRBV20-1,TRBD1,15,.,TRBJ2-7,CSASDWTGGSDEQYF,TGCAGTGCTAGCGATTGGACAGGGGGTTCTGACGAGCAGTACTTC
TRBV12-3/TRBV12-4,.,15,few,TRBJ2-6,CASSPQGSGANVLTF,TGTGCCAGCAGTCCTCAGGGCTCTGGGGCCAACGTCCTGACTTTC
TRBV12-3/TRBV12-4,.,14,many,TRBJ2-7,CASSLEGVSYEQYF,TGTGCCAGCAGTTTAGAGGGGGTCTCCTACGAGCAGTACTTC
TRBV10-1,.,15,.,TRBJ1-3,CASSESDRAGNTIYF,TGCGCCAGCAGTGAGTCTGACCGTGCTGGAAACACCATATATTTT
TRBV7-2,TRBD1,15,.,TRBJ2-1,CASLKGQGFNNEQFF,TGTGCCTCATTAAAGGGACAGGGGTTTAACAATGAGCAGTTCTTC
TRBV29-1,.,14,many,TRBJ2-3,CSVARETMLNTQYF,TGCAGCGTCGCCAGGGAGACTATGTTGAATACGCAGTATTTT
TRBV7-2,.,13,.,TRBJ2-1,CASSLVVDHGQFF,TGTGCCAGCAGCTTAGTGGTTGACCACGGGCAGTTCTTC
TRBV12-3/TRBV12-4,TRBD2,13,few,TRBJ2-3,CASLAGNTDTQYF,TGTGCCAGTTTAGCGGGCAACACAGATACGCAGTATTTT
TRBV14,TRBD2,19,.,TRBJ2-1,CASSSGRGLAGGLYNEQFF,TGTGCCAGCAGCTCCGGACGCGGACTAGCGGGGGGTTTATACAATGAGCAGTTCTTC
TRBV7-2,TRBD2,15,few,TRBJ2-7,CASSSPGLAALEQYF,TGTGCCAGCAGCTCCCCGGGACTAGCGGCGCTCGAGCAGTACTTC
TRBV6-1,TRBD2,14,many,TRBJ2-2,CATKRGGDTGELFF,TGTGCCACCAAGCGGGGGGGCGACACCGGGGAGCTGTTTTTT
TRBV6-2/TRBV6-3,.,14,few,TRBJ2-5,CASMPALLSETQYF,TGTGCCAGCATGCCGGCCCTCTTATCGGAGACCCAGTACTTC
TRBV6-5,.,15,few,TRBJ1-4,CASSYTQAGNEKLFF,TGTGCCAGCAGTTACACGCAGGCGGGGAATGAAAAACTGTTTTTT
TRBV9,.,13,few,TRBJ2-7,CASSVGPTYEQYF,TGTGCCAGCAGCGTAGGCCCCACCTACGAGCAGTACTTC
TRBV29-1,.,13,few,TRBJ2-5,CSVIGPGPETQYF,TGCAGCGTTATAGGACCGGGACCAGAGACCCAGTACTTC
TRBV20-1,TRBD1,14,few,TRBJ2-7,CSARDRGQYYEQYF,TGCAGTGCTAGAGATCGGGGACAGTACTACGAGCAGTACTTC
TRBV9,.,14,.,TRBJ1-2,CASSVGGTNYGYTF,TGTGCCAGCAGCGTAGGTGGGACTAACTATGGCTACACCTTC
TRBV4-3,TRBD2,17,few,TRBJ2-2,CASSQDGLAGDTGELFF,TGCGCCAGCAGCCAAGACGGACTAGCGGGAGACACCGGGGAGCTGTTTTTT
TRBV9,.,15,few,TRBJ1-2,CASSVSSEHNYGYTF,TGTGCCAGCAGCGTAAGCTCTGAACATAACTATGGCTACACCTTC
TRBV11-2,TRBD2,15,.,TRBJ2-1,CASRTSGSTYNEQFF,TGTGCCAGTCGGACTAGCGGATCAACCTACAATGAGCAGTTCTTC
TRBV11-3,TRBD2,17,.,TRBJ2-3,CASSPRFSGGPTDTQYF,TGTGCCAGCAGCCCCCGGTTTAGCGGGGGCCCCACAGATACGCAGTATTTT
TRBV12-3/TRBV12-4,TRBD2,14,many,TRBJ2-1,CASSGGGSYNEQFF,TGTGCCAGCTCGGGAGGGGGCTCCTACAATGAGCAGTTCTTC
TRBV10-3,.,14,.,TRBJ2-7,CAIVEQPGTYEQYF,TGTGCCATCGTAGAGCAGCCTGGGACCTACGAGCAGTACTTC
TRBV7-8,.,16,.,TRBJ2-1,CASSRGRYSSYNEQFF,TGTGCCAGCAGCCGTGGACGTTATAGCTCCTACAATGAGCAGTTCTTC
TRBV7-2,.,14,many,TRBJ2-1,CASSLIARNNEQFF,TGTGCCAGCAGCTTAATCGCGAGAAACAATGAGCAGTTCTTC
TRBV20-1,.,14,.,TRBJ2-1,CSAREGGYYNEQFF,TGCAGTGCTAGAGAGGGGGGTTACTACAATGAGCAGTTCTTC
TRBV5-6,.,15,few,TRBJ1-1,CASSLDRNVVTEAFF,TGTGCCAGCAGCTTGGATAGGAATGTGGTCACTGAAGCTTTCTTT
TRBV9,TRBD2,15,.,TRBJ2-7,CASSPSGGTTSEQYF,TGTGCCAGCAGCCCTTCGGGGGGGACTACGAGCGAGCAGTACTTC
TRBV12-3/TRBV12-4,.,14,few,TRBJ1-3,CASTRVFSGNTIYF,TGTGCCAGCACCAGGGTTTTCTCTGGAAACACCATATATTTT
TRBV20-1,.,15,few,TRBJ2-3,CSARGAPPSTDTQYF,TGCAGTGCTAGAGGGGCCCCGCCCAGCACAGATACGCAGTATTTT
TRBV18,.,15,few,TRBJ1-1,CASLPGLAVNTEAFF,TGTGCCAGCCTTCCAGGGTTGGCGGTCAACACTGAAGCTTTCTTT
TRBV10-3,.,14,.,TRBJ2-7,CAISGGGQYYEQYF,TGTGCCATCAGTGGGGGGGGACAATACTACGAGCAGTACTTC
TRBV29-1,.,14,.,TRBJ2-1,CSVAVGSGYNEQFF,TGCAGCGTTGCTGTCGGGAGTGGCTACAATGAGCAGTTCTTC
TRBV20-1,.,12,.,TRBJ2-5,CSATQGAETQYF,TGCAGTGCTACACAGGGAGCAGAGACCCAGTACTTC
TRBV5-1,.,13,.,TRBJ2-5,CASSRGDQETQYF,TGCGCCAGCAGCCGCGGAGATCAAGAGACCCAGTACTTC
TRBV6-2/TRBV6-3,TRBD1,15,.,TRBJ1-2,CASNSRDRYNYGYTF,TGTGCCAGCAACAGCCGGGACAGATATAACTATGGCTACACCTTC
TRBV7-9,.,14,.,TRBJ1-1,CASSLDRVATEAFF,TGTGCCAGCAGCTTAGACAGGGTTGCCACTGAAGCTTTCTTT
TRBV5-6,.,12,few,TRBJ1-1,CASSGDSTEAFF,TGTGCCAGCAGCGGGGACTCGACGGAAGCTTTCTTT
TRBV11-2,TRBD2,15,.,TRBJ2-7,CASSASGGSAYEQYF,TGTGCCAGCAGCGCTAGCGGGGGCTCAGCCTACGAGCAGTACTTC
TRBV12-1,.,14,few,TRBJ1-1,CATLYRALNTEAFF,TGTGCCACCCTGTACAGGGCCCTGAACACTGAAGCTTTCTTT
TRBV29-1,.,13,few,TRBJ1-1,CSVVHFESTEAFF,TGCAGCGTTGTACATTTTGAAAGCACTGAAGCTTTCTTT
TRBV7-2,.,12,.,TRBJ1-3,CASSPQGDTIYF,TGTGCCAGCAGCCCACAGGGAGACACCATATATTTT
TRBV14,.,11,many,TRBJ2-1,CASSVYNEQFF,TGTGCCAGCAGCGTGTACAATGAGCAGTTCTTC
TRBV29-1,TRBD1,14,.,TRBJ1-3,CSASGGVTGDTIYF,TGCAGCGCGTCAGGGGGGGTAACTGGTGATACCATATATTTT
TRBV25-1,.,12,.,TRBJ1-2,CASEGGSYGYTF,TGTGCCAGCGAAGGGGGTAGCTATGGCTACACCTTC
TRBV5-8,TRBD1,15,.,TRBJ1-5,CASSSGQVSNQPQHF,TGTGCCAGCAGCTCCGGACAGGTTAGCAATCAGCCCCAGCATTTT
TRBV20-1,.,12,.,TRBJ2-7,CSASQREHEQYF,TGCAGTGCTAGTCAAAGGGAGCACGAGCAGTACTTC
TRBV9,.,17,few,TRBJ2-6,CASSPGLGSSGANVLTF,TGTGCCAGCAGCCCCGGATTGGGGTCATCTGGGGCCAACGTCCTGACTTTC
TRBV20-1,.,12,.,TRBJ2-1,CSARGNEAEQFF,TGCAGTGCCCGCGGGAACGAAGCTGAGCAGTTCTTC
TRBV6-5,TRBD2,16,.,TRBJ2-1,CASSYLGTSGSFEQFF,TGTGCCAGCAGTTACTTGGGGACTAGCGGGAGTTTTGAGCAGTTCTTC
TRBV25-1,TRBD2,14,.,TRBJ2-1,CASGISGGTNEQFF,TGTGCCAGCGGGATTAGCGGGGGCACGAATGAGCAGTTCTTC
TRBV12-3/TRBV12-4,.,14,many,TRBJ1-1,CASSPEGGNTEAFF,TGTGCCAGCAGCCCGGAGGGGGGGAACACTGAAGCTTTCTTT
TRBV4-3,.,15,few,TRBJ1-2,CASSQDILFVRGYTF,TGCGCCAGCAGCCAAGATATACTTTTCGTCCGTGGCTACACCTTC
TRBV10-3,.,14,.,TRBJ2-5,CAINSGGTKETQYF,TGTGCCATCAATTCTGGCGGAACTAAAGAGACCCAGTACTTC